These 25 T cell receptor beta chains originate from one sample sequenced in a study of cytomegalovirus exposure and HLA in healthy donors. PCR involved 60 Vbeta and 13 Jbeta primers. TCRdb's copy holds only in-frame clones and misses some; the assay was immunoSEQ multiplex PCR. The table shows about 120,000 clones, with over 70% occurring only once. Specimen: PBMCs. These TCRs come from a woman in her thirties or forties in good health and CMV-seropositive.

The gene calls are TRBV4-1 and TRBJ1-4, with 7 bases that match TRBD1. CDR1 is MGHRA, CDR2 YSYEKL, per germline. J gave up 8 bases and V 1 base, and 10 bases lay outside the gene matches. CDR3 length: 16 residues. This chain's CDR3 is CASSQVRTGAPEKLFF. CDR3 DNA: TGCGCCAGCAGCCAAGTCCGGACAGGTGCCCCGGAAAAACTGTTTTTT.

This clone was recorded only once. CDR3 DNA sequence: TGTGCCAGCAGCTTTTCTTTCCGGGACAGTCGGGAAAAACTGTTTTTT. Translated, it gives CASSFSFRDSREKLFF. This chain joins TRBV7-9 and TRBJ1-4, with 7 bases aligning to TRBD1. The CDR3 consists of 16 residues. CDR1 and CDR2 (germline): SEHNR, FQNEAQ (reference sequence). V shed 3 bases, J shed 8 bases, and the junction held 12 bases outside the gene matches. The full variable domain, completed using reference TRBV7-9 and TRBJ1-4, is DTGVSQNPRHKITKRGQNVTFRCDPISEHNRLYWYRQTLGQGPEFLTYFQNEAQLEKSRLLSDRFSAERPKGSFSTLEIQRTEQGDSAMYLCASSFSFRDSREKLFFGSGTQLSVL.

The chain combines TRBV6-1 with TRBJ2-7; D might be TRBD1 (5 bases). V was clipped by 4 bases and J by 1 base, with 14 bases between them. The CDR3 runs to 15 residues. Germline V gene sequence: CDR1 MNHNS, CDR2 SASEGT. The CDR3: CASSVLTDPSYEQYF. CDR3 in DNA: TGTGCCAGCAGTGTCCTGACAGACCCTTCCTACGAGCAGTACTTC.

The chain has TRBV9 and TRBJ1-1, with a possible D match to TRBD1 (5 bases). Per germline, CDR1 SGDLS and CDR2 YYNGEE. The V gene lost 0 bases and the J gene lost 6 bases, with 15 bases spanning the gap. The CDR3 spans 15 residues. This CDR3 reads CASSVGVGGRAEAFF. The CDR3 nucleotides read TGTGCCAGCAGCGTAGGGGTGGGGGGACGTGCTGAAGCTTTCTTT.

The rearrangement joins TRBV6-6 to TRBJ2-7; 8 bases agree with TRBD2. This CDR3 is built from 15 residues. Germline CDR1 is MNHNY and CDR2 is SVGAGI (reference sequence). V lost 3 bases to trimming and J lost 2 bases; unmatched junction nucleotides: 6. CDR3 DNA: TGTGCCAGCAGTTATCCAGCGGGGGCGGCCTACGAGCAGTACTTC. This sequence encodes CASSYPAGAAYEQYF.

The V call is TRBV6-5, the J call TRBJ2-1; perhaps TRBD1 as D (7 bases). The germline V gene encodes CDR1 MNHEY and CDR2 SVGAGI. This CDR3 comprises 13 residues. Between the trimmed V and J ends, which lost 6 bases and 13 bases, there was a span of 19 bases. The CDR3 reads CASRNQGGAQQFF. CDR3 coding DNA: TGTGCCAGCAGAAACCAGGGGGGCGCGCAACAGTTCTTC.

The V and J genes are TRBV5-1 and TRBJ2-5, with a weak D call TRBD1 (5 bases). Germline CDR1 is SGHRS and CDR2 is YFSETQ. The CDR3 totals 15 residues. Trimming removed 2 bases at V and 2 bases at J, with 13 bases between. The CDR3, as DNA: TGCGCCAGCAGCTTCTCGACAGAGGATCAAGAGACCCAGTACTTC. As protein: CASSFSTEDQETQYF. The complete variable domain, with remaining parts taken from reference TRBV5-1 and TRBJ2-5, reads KAGVTQTPRYLIKTRGQQVTLSCSPISGHRSVSWYQQTPGQGLQFLFEYFSETQRNKGNFPGRFSGRQFSNSRSEMNVSTLELGDSALYLCASSFSTEDQETQYFGPGTRLLVL.

The CDR3 DNA sequence: TGTGCCAGCAGCCAAGACAGGGTTGGATCCTACGAGCAGTACTTC. Translated, it gives CASSQDRVGSYEQYF. The J gene is TRBJ2-7, the V gene TRBV16, with 7 positions matching TRBD1. Germline trimming cut 2 bases from V and 1 base from J; bases unmatched to any gene: 5. The CDR3 spans 15 residues. Germline V lookup: CDR1 KGHSY, CDR2 FQNENV.

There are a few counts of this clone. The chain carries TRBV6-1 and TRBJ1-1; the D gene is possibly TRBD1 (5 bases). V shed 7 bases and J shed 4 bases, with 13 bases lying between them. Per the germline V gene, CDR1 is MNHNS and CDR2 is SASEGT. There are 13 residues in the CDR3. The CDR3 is CASIWGVGTEAFF. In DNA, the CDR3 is TGTGCCAGCATCTGGGGGGTGGGCACTGAAGCTTTCTTT.

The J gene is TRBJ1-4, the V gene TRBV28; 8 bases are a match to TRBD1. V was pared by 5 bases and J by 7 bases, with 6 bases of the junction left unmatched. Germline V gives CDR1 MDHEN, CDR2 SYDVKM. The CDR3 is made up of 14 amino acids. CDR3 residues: CASSAGQESEKLFF. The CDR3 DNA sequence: TGTGCCAGCAGTGCGGGACAGGAAAGTGAAAAACTGTTTTTT.

As DNA, the CDR3 is TGTGCCAGCAGTTACACAGCAACTAATGAAAAACTGTTTTTT. The encoded protein is CASSYTATNEKLFF. V and J are TRBV28 and TRBJ1-4, with D unclear. Per germline, CDR1 MDHEN and CDR2 SYDVKM. Between the trimmed V and J ends, which lost 4 bases and 0 bases, there was a span of 6 bases. The CDR3 is made up of 14 amino acids.

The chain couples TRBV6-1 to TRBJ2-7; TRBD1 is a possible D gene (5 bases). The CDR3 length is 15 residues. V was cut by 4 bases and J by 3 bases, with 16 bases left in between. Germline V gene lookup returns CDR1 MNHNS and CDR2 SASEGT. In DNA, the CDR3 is TGTGCCAGCAGTGGCCCAAGGGGTCAGGGCTACGAGCAGTACTTC. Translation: CASSGPRGQGYEQYF.

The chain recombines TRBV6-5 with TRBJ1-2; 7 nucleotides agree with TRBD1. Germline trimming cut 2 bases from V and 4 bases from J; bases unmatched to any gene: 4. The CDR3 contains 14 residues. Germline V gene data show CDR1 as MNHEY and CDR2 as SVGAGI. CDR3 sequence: CASSYGGQTYGYTF. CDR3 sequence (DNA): TGTGCCAGCAGTTACGGGGGACAGACCTATGGCTACACCTTC.

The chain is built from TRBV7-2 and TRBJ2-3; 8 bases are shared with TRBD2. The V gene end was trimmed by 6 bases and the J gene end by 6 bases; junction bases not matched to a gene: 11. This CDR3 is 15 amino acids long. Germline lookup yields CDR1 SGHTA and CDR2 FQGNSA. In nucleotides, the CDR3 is TGTGCCAGCAGGGGGCAGGCGGGAGGTACCGATACGCAGTATTTT. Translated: CASRGQAGGTDTQYF.

The CDR3, as DNA: TGCAGCGTTGAACACGGAGATCAGTTCTTC. Protein product: CSVEHGDQFF. This rearrangement joins TRBV29-1 to TRBJ2-1; no reliable D call. Germline V gene lookup returns CDR1 SQVTM and CDR2 ANQGSEA. The CDR3 loop spans 10 amino acids. V was clipped by 2 bases and J by 13 bases, with 9 bases between them.

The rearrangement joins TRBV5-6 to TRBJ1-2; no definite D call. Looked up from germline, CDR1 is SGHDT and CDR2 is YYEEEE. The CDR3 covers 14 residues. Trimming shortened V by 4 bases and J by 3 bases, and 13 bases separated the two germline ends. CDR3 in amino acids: CASSQYGIYYGYTF. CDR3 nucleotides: TGTGCCAGCAGCCAGTACGGGATTTACTATGGCTACACCTTC.

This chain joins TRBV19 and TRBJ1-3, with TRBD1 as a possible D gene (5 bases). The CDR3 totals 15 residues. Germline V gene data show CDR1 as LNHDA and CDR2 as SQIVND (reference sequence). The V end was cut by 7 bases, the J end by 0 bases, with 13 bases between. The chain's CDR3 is CASTRDRDSGNTIYF. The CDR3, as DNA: TGTGCCAGTACCCGAGACAGAGACTCTGGAAACACCATATATTTT.

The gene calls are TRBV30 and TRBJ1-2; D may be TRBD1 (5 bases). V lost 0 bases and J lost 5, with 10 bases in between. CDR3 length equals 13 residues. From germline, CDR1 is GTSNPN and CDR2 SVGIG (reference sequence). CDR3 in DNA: TGTGCCTGGAGTGTAATGTCAGGGTATGGCTACACCTTC. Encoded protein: CAWSVMSGYGYTF. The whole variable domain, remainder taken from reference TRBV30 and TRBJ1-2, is SQTIHQWPATLVQPVGSPLSLECTVEGTSNPNLYWYRQAAGRGLQLLFYSVGIGQISSEVPQNLSASRPQDRQFILSSKKLLLSDSGFYLCAWSVMSGYGYTFGSGTRLTVV.

The CDR3 spells CAWRAGTGGAGYTF. CDR3 sequence (DNA): TGTGCCTGGAGAGCCGGGACAGGGGGCGCAGGCTACACCTTC. The V call is TRBV30, the J call TRBJ1-2; 12 bases are a match to TRBD1. The germline CDR1 and CDR2 sequences are GTSNPN and SVGIG (reference sequence). The CDR3 loop spans 14 amino acids. Losses at the gene ends were 3 bases for V and 8 bases for J; bases not matched to a gene: 7.

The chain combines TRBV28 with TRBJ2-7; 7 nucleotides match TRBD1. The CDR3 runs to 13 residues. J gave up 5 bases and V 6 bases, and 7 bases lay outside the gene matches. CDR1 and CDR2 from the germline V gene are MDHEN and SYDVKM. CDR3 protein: CASRRQGLHEQYF. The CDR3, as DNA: TGTGCCAGCAGAAGACAGGGTCTCCACGAGCAGTACTTC.

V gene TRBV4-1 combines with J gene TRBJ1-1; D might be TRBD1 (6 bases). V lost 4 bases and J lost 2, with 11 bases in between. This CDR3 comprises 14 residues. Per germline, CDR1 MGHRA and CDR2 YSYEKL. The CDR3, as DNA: TGCGCCAGCAGCCTTACAGGGCCTAACACTGAAGCTTTCTTT. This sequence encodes CASSLTGPNTEAFF.

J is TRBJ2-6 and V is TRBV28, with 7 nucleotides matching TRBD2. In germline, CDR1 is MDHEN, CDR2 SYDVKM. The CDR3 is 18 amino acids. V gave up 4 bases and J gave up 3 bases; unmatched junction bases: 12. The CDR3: CASSWAAGSPFGANVLTF. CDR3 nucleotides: TGTGCCAGCAGTTGGGCAGCGGGGTCACCTTTTGGGGCCAACGTCCTGACTTTC.

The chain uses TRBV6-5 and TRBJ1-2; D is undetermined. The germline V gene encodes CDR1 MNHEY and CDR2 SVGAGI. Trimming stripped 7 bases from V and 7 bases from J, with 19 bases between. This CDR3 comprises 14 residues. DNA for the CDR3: TGTGCCAGCAACCCAAGCGCGGCCGTGGGTGGCTACACCTTC. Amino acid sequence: CASNPSAAVGGYTF.

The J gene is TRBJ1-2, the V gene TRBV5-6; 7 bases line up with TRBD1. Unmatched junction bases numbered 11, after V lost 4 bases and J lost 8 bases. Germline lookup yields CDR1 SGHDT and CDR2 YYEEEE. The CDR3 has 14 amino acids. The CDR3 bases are TGTGCCAGCAGCCTACCGACAGGGAGCGGCGGCTACACCTTC. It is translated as CASSLPTGSGGYTF.

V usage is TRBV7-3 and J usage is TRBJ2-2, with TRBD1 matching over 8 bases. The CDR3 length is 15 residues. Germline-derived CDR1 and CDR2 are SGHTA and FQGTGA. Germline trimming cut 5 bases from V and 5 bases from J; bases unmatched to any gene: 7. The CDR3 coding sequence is TGTGCCAGCAGCGGACAGGGACAGACAACCGGGGAGCTGTTTTTT. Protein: CASSGQGQTTGELFF.